This T cell receptor beta chain is from a study of T cell repertoires in cytomegalovirus infection. The wider study: Indications came from public TCR beta signatures; they pointed to CMV infection and to a matching HLA type. General study findings and limits: In two of eight donors, the top clonotype was HLA-C-restricted CMV-specific. People with CMV and the relevant HLA were identified by cumulative public TCR beta family frequency.

TCRdb analysed the reads with MiXCR anew, one entry per CDR3 protein. The data show 450,000 to 600,000 distinct CDR3 sequences, 11% seen once. Trimming took 3 bases from V and 4 from J, leaving 11 bases between them. Per germline, CDR1 KGHDR and CDR2 SFDVKD. The CDR3 sequence is 14 residues long. The sample holds many counts of this clonotype. Its antigen remains unknown. The gene calls are TRBV24-1 and TRBJ2-5; tentative D call: TRBD1 (6 bases). What was sequenced was PBMCs. This TCR was sampled from a human donor in good health (CMV status not recorded). Some clones in this sample may be carry-over from other donors' samples. The CDR3 loop reads CATSDNRVGETQYF. The DNA of the CDR3 is TGTGCCACCAGTGATAACAGGGTAGGAGAGACCCAGTACTTC.